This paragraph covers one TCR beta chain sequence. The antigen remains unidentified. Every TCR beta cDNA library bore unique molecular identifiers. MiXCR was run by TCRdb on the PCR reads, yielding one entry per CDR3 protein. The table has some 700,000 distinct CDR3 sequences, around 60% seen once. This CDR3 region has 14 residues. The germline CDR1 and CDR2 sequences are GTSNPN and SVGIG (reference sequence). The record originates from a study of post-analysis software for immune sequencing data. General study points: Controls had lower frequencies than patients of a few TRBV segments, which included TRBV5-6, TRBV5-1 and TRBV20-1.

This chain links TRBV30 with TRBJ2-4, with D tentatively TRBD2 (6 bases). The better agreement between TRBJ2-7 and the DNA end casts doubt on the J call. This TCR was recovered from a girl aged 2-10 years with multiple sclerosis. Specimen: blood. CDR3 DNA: TGTGCCTGGAGTTGGGCCGGGGGCTCCTACGAGCAGTACTTC. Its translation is CAWSWAGGSYEQYF.